Presented here are 18 T cell receptor beta chains from one specimen sequenced in a study of T cells in Graves' hyperthyroidism and ophthalmopathy (dated by TCRdb to the late 2010s). The library was produced with multiplex PCR. Sequencing instrument: Illumina HiSeq 2000. The TCR beta CDR3 regions were amplified from the RNA transcripts. The TCR CDR3 was subjected to a first round of RT-PCR using the HTBI primer set and the Qiagen OneStep RT-PCR kit. TCRdb itself trimmed the public reads at Q25 with fastp, ran MiXCR and retained productive beta chains. Every entry covers one CDR3 protein and lists the most common genes and DNA from its rows. In all, the sample holds 250,000 or so distinct CDR3 sequences, and 12% to 15% of those were seen once. The ten largest clones represent about 30% of the sample. The source material was blood. The receptors were gathered from a woman in her 50s with Graves' hyperthyroidism that later progressed to Graves' ophthalmopathy.

In its sample, this clonotype was seen a few times. The chain is built from TRBV27 and TRBJ2-2, with D uncertain. V lost 0 bases to trimming and J lost 4 bases, with 9 bases between them. The CDR3 length is 15 residues. CDR1 and CDR2 (germline): MNHEY, SMNVEV (reference sequence). This CDR3 reads CASSLSKGATGELFF. Written as DNA, the CDR3 is TGTGCCAGCAGTTTATCCAAGGGCGCCACCGGGGAGCTGTTTTTT.

This clonotype was seen ten or more times. This rearrangement joins TRBV24-1 to TRBJ2-1, with TRBD2 as a possible D gene (8 bases). Germline V gene sequence: CDR1 KGHDR, CDR2 SFDVKD. Trimming cost V 6 bases and J 5 bases, with 28 bases left between them. This CDR3 is 19 amino acids long. The CDR3 DNA sequence: TGTGCCACCAGTACCTGGGACAGCGACAGCGGGAGCCCTCACAATGAGCAGTTCTTC. Translation gives CATSTWDSDSGSPHNEQFF.

This chain uses TRBV5-4 with TRBJ2-7; D is ambiguous. The germline V gene encodes CDR1 SGHNT and CDR2 YYREEE (reference sequence). This CDR3 spans 14 amino acids. The germline V and J ends were trimmed by 4 bases and 2 bases, with 13 bases remaining between them. The CDR3 reads CASSPNTGPYEQYF. CDR3 bases: TGTGCCAGCAGCCCTAACACGGGCCCCTACGAGCAGTACTTC. Full variable domain (missing parts from reference TRBV5-4 and TRBJ2-7): ETGVTQSPTHLIKTRGQQVTLRCSSQSGHNTVSWYQQALGQGPQFIFQYYREEENGRGNFPPRFSGLQFPNYSSELNVNALELDDSALYLCASSPNTGPYEQYFGPGTRLTVT.

This clonotype was counted many times. J is TRBJ2-5 and V is TRBV2, with D unresolved. Trimming took 4 bases from V and 2 from J, leaving 8 bases between them. The CDR3 contains 13 residues. Germline loops: CDR1 SNHLY, CDR2 FYNNEI. The CDR3 DNA follows: TGTGCCAGCAGTGTGGAAGTACAAGAGACCCAGTACTTC. This translates into CASSVEVQETQYF.

At least ten counts were recorded for this clonotype. The CDR3 is CASGRGFGKSEQFF. The DNA of the CDR3 is TGTGCCAGCGGCAGGGGATTCGGAAAGAGTGAGCAGTTCTTC. The chain couples TRBV2 to TRBJ2-1; TRBD1 is a possible D gene (6 bases). CDR3 size: 14 residues. The germline V gene has CDR1 SNHLY and CDR2 FYNNEI. V was pared by 8 bases and J by 9 bases, with 20 bases between.

This clonotype was recorded many times. The chain combines TRBV7-2 with TRBJ2-7, with 11 bases identical to TRBD2. Germline V gives CDR1 SGHTA, CDR2 FQGNSA. Germline trimming cut 3 bases from V and 2 bases from J; bases unmatched to any gene: 3. The CDR3 totals 15 residues. CDR3 sequence (DNA): TGTGCCAGCAGCTTTACTAGCGGGGGTACCTACGAGCAGTACTTC. Amino acids: CASSFTSGGTYEQYF.

About this clonotype: A single base separates this from a much larger clone, so it may be a read error. V usage is TRBV6-1 and J usage is TRBJ2-7; D call uncertain. CDR3 length: 15 amino acids. The germline V gene encodes CDR1 MNHNS and CDR2 SASEGT. The CDR3 reads CASSAMEHQVYGQYF. CDR3 DNA sequence: TGTGCCAGCAGCGCCATGGAACACCAGGTATACGGGCAGTACTTC.

This clonotype came up many times. The chain joins TRBV6-2 or TRBV6-3 to TRBJ2-7, with TRBD2 matching over 10 bases. Trimming removed 7 bases from V and 5 bases from J; junction bases left unmatched: 8. Looked up from germline, CDR1 is MNHEY and CDR2 is SVGEGT. The CDR3 consists of 14 residues. The CDR3 loop reads CASTGAGGPNEQYF. Here the CDR3 DNA reads TGTGCCAGCACAGGAGCGGGAGGGCCAAACGAGCAGTACTTC.

The V gene is TRBV5-5, the J gene TRBJ1-6, with 8 bases that match TRBD1. This CDR3 spans 17 amino acids. Germline lookup yields CDR1 SGHKS and CDR2 YYEKEE (reference sequence). J was trimmed by 0 bases and V by 4 bases; bases with no gene match: 6. In nucleotides, the CDR3 is TGTGCCAGCAGCCCCCGGACAGGGAGCTCCTATAATTCACCCCTCCACTTT. Translation: CASSPRTGSSYNSPLHF.

V gene TRBV5-4 combines with J gene TRBJ2-7, with 7 bases aligning to TRBD2. J lost 2 bases, V lost 4 bases, and 6 bases had no gene match. Germline CDR1 is SGHNT and CDR2 is YYREEE (reference sequence). The CDR3 covers 14 residues. The CDR3: CASSPGTKAYEQYF. CDR3 nucleotides: TGTGCCAGCAGCCCCGGGACTAAAGCCTACGAGCAGTACTTC.

This clonotype was seen ten or more times. The CDR3 protein is CAWSRTGDQPQHF. For the CDR3, the DNA is TGTGCCTGGAGCCGGACAGGGGACCAGCCCCAGCATTTT. The rearrangement links TRBV30 to TRBJ1-5; the match to TRBD1 covers 9 bases. CDR3 length: 13 amino acids. V shed 3 bases, J shed 7 bases, and the junction held 4 bases outside the gene matches. Germline values: CDR1 GTSNPN, CDR2 SVGIG (reference sequence).

Many counts were recorded for this clonotype. This chain connects TRBV12-3 or TRBV12-4 to TRBJ2-1; no clear D gene. This CDR3 is built from 12 residues. The V and J ends lost 6 bases and 2 bases respectively, with 5 bases between them. The CDR3: CASSPTYNEQFF. CDR3 nucleotide sequence: TGTGCCAGCAGCCCCACCTACAATGAGCAGTTCTTC.

This clonotype came up a few times. V and J are TRBV19 and TRBJ1-1; 7 bases are shared with TRBD1. The CDR3 runs 14 residues. With 6 bases clipped from V and 9 bases from J, the junction kept 13 bases outside the gene matches. Looked up from germline, CDR1 is LNHDA and CDR2 is SQIVND (reference sequence). CDR3 protein: CASRTLFGTEKAFF. CDR3 nucleotide sequence: TGTGCCAGTAGAACCTTATTCGGGACAGAAAAAGCTTTCTTT.

This clonotype was observed many times. V and J are TRBV28 and TRBJ2-5; 11 bases agree with TRBD1. J gave up 4 bases and V 5 bases, and 6 bases lay outside the gene matches. CDR1 and CDR2 from the germline V gene are MDHEN and SYDVKM. The CDR3 covers 15 residues. The CDR3 DNA sequence: TGTGCCAGCAGTCCTGGGGACAGGGGGGGAGAGACCCAGTACTTC. Amino acids: CASSPGDRGGETQYF.

The CDR3 coding sequence is TGTGCCAGCAGCCATCGGACTAGCGGGAGCCGGAATACGCAGTATTTT. Protein sequence: CASSHRTSGSRNTQYF. This rearrangement joins TRBV3-1 to TRBJ2-3; the match to TRBD2 covers 13 bases. Germline V CDR1 and CDR2: LGHDT, YNNKEL (reference sequence). With 3 bases clipped from V and 7 bases from J, the junction kept 7 bases outside the gene matches. The CDR3 covers 16 residues.

This clonotype showed up many times. J is TRBJ2-7 and V is TRBV20-1; 7 bases are shared with TRBD2. This CDR3 is built from 13 residues. Germline V gene lookup returns CDR1 DFQATT and CDR2 SNEGSKA (reference sequence). The ends lost 3 bases at V and 3 bases at J; junction bases unmatched: 5. CDR3 nucleotide sequence: TGCAGTGCTAGCTTAGGGGAGGGCTACGAGCAGTACTTC. Translated, it gives CSASLGEGYEQYF.

This clonotype showed up many times. The V gene is TRBV10-3, the J gene TRBJ2-7, with D possibly being TRBD1 (5 bases). Trimming stripped 2 bases from V and 1 base from J, with 9 bases between. Germline CDR1 reads ENHRY; CDR2 reads SYGVKD. This CDR3 has 14 residues. In DNA form, the CDR3 reads TGTGCCATCAGTGAGGGGGCTGCTTCCTACGAGCAGTACTTC. Translation: CAISEGAASYEQYF.

This clonotype was counted at least ten times. The V and J genes are TRBV28 and TRBJ1-5, with D possibly TRBD1 on 6 matching bases. Trimming cost V 5 bases and J 5 bases, with 19 bases left between them. Looked up from germline, CDR1 is MDHEN and CDR2 is SYDVKM. The CDR3 loop spans 16 amino acids. The chain's CDR3 is CASSDPGHNLYQPQHF. CDR3 in DNA: TGTGCCAGCAGTGATCCGGGACACAACCTTTATCAGCCCCAGCATTTT.